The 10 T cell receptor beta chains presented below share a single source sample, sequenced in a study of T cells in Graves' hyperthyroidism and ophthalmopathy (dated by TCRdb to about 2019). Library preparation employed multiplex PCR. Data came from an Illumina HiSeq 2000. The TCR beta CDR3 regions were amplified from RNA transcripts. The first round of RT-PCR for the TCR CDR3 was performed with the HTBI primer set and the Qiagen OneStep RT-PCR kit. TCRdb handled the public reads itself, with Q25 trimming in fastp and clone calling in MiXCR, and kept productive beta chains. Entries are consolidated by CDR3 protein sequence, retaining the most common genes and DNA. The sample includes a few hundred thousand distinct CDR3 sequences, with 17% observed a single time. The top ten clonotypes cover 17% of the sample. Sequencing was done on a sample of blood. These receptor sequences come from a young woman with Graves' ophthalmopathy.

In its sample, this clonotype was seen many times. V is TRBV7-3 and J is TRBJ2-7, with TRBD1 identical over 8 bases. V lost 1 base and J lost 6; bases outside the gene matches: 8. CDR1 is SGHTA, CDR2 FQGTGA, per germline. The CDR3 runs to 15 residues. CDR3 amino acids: CASSLKGRGPTEQYF. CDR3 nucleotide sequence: TGTGCCAGCAGCTTAAAGGGCAGGGGGCCTACCGAGCAGTACTTC.

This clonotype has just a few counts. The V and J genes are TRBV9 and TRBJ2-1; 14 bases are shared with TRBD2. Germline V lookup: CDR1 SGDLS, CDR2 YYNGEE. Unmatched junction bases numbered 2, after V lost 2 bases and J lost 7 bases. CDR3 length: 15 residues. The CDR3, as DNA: TGTGCCAGCAGCGTGAGGACTAGCGGGGGGAATGAGCAGTTCTTC. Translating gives CASSVRTSGGNEQFF.

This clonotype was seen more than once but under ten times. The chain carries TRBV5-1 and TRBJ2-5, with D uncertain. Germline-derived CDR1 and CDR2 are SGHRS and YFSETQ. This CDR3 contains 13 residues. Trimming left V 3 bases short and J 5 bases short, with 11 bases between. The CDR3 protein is CASSSVLRETQYF. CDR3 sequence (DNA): TGCGCCAGCAGCTCGGTGCTACGTGAGACCCAGTACTTC.

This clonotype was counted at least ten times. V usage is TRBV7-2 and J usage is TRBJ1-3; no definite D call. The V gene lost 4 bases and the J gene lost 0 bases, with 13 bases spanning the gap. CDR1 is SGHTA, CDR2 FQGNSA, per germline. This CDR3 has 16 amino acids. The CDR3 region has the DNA TGTGCCAGCAGCTACCAGCTGGGAGGCTCTGGAAACACCATATATTTT. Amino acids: CASSYQLGGSGNTIYF.

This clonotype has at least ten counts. In nucleotides, the CDR3 is TGTGCCAGCAGCTTAGCACTACCCCCGGTCAATGAGCAGTTCTTC. It translates to CASSLALPPVNEQFF. The J gene is TRBJ2-1, the V gene TRBV7-2; D is undetermined. V lost 0 bases to trimming and J lost 6 bases, with 12 bases between them. The germline V gene has CDR1 SGHTA and CDR2 FQGNSA. The CDR3 consists of 15 residues.

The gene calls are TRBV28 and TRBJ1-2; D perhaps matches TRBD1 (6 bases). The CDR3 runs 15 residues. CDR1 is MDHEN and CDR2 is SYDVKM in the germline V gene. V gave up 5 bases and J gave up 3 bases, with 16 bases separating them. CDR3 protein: CASSAPLGGYYGYTF. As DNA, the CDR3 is TGTGCCAGCAGTGCACCCCTCGGGGGCTACTATGGCTACACCTTC.

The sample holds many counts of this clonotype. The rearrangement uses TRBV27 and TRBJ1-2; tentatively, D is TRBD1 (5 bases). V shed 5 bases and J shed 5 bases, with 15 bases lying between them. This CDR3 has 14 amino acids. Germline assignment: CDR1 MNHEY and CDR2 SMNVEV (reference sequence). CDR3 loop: CASSLTPGEYGYTF. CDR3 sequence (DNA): TGTGCCAGCAGTCTTACCCCGGGGGAATATGGCTACACCTTC.

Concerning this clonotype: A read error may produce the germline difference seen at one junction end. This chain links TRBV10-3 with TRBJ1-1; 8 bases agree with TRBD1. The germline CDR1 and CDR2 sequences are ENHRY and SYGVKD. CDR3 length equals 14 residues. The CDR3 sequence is CASSYSMDRAEAFF. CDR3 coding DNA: TGTGCCAGCAGTTACTCAATGGACAGGGCTGAAGCTTTCTTT.

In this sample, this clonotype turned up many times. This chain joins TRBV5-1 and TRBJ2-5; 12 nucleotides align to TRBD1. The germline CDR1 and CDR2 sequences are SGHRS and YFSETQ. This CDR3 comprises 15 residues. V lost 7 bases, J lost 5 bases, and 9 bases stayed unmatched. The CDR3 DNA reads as TGCGCCAGCGAGAGTGGGACAGGGGGCTCGGAGACCCAGTACTTC. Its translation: CASESGTGGSETQYF.

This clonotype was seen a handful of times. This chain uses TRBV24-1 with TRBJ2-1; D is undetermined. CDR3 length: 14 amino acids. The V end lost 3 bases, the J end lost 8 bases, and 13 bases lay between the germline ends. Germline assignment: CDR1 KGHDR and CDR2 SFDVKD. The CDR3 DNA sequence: TGTGCCACCAGTGATAGATTAGGGTGGGATGAGCAGTTCTTC. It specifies CATSDRLGWDEQFF.